These T cell receptor beta chains were read from a single sample in a study of cytomegalovirus exposure and HLA in healthy donors. Libraries were prepared by immunoSEQ multiplex PCR; TCRdb keeps only in-frame clonotypes and omits some of them. The sample includes 200,000 to 250,000 clones, 76% seen only once; the top ten take 0.63%. Sequenced material: PBMCs. The receptors stem from a man younger than 35 in good health and CMV-seronegative. CDR3s include the opening cysteine and the closing phenylalanine or tryptophan. The order of the fields is D gene, clone size, V gene, J gene, CDR3 DNA, CDR3 protein. D genes are given only for firm matches. Clone size is stated in some rows and not others, as once, few, many or a class when expanded.

TRBD2	once	TRBV9	TRBJ2-1	TGTGCCAGCAGCGTAGTTGGTAGCGGGAGCTCCAATGAGCAGTTCTTC	CASSVVGSGSSNEQFF
TRBD2	-	TRBV27	TRBJ2-7	TGTGCCAGCAGTTCCTGGTCTAGCGGGAACCACGAGCAGTACTTC	CASSSWSSGNHEQYF
-	-	TRBV7-3	TRBJ2-3	TGTGCCAGCAGCTTAAGAGCCAGCACAGATACGCAGTATTTT	CASSLRASTDTQYF
TRBD1	-	TRBV4-1	TRBJ2-5	TGCGCCAGCAGCCAAGCCGACAGGGAAGAGACCCAGTACTTC	CASSQADREETQYF
-	-	TRBV30	TRBJ1-1	TGTGCCTGGAGTGTTCGGGGGGCCTGGAACACTGAAGCTTTCTTT	CAWSVRGAWNTEAFF
-	-	TRBV10-2	TRBJ2-7	TGCGCCAGCAGTGAGTCACAGGCTACGTCCTACTTC	CASSESQATSYF
-	-	TRBV7-9	TRBJ2-5	TGTGCCAGCAGCTCACAAGAGACCCAGTACTTC	CASSSQETQYF
TRBD2	-	TRBV30	TRBJ2-3	TGTGCCTGGAGTAGGTCGGGAGGGCCATCTGATACGCAGTATTTT	CAWSRSGGPSDTQYF
-	-	TRBV5-1	TRBJ2-7	TGCGCCAGCAGCTCTGTCGGGACTTCCTACGAGCAGTACTTC	CASSSVGTSYEQYF
-	-	TRBV18	TRBJ2-5	TGTGCCAGCTCACCAGAGAAGACCCAGTACTTC	CASSPEKTQYF
-	-	TRBV15	TRBJ1-3	TGTGCCACCGCCCGGGACTCTGGAAACACCATATATTTT	CATARDSGNTIYF
-	-	TRBV7-8	TRBJ2-5	TGTGCCAGCAGCTTAGTAAGGCCCCTTAGCCCAGAGACCCAGTACTTC	CASSLVRPLSPETQYF
-	-	TRBV5-1	TRBJ1-1	TGCGCCAGCAGCTTGGACAGCATTAACACTGAAGCTTTCTTT	CASSLDSINTEAFF
-	-	TRBV9	TRBJ2-3	TGTGCCAGCAGCCTTCGGGACTTGGGGGACACAGATACGCAGTATTTT	CASSLRDLGDTDTQYF
TRBD2	few	TRBV4-1	TRBJ2-2	TGCGCCAGCAGCCAAGAGGGGACTAGCTTTGGGGAGCTGTTTTTT	CASSQEGTSFGELFF
-	few	TRBV2	TRBJ1-5	TGTGCCAGCAGTGATTCAGGTATTCAGCCCCAGCATTTT	CASSDSGIQPQHF
TRBD1	-	TRBV19	TRBJ1-2	TGTGCCACCCGCCGGGGGGACAGGGCCACTAACTATGGCTACACCTTC	CATRRGDRATNYGYTF
TRBD2	-	TRBV6-5	TRBJ2-7	TGTGCCAGCAGGGGCAGCGGGAGCAACTACGAGCAGTACTTC	CASRGSGSNYEQYF
-	-	TRBV2	TRBJ1-3	TGTGCCAGCAGTGAACATAACACCATATATTTT	CASSEHNTIYF
-	-	TRBV27	TRBJ2-5	TGTGCCAGCAATAGGGAGGGGGAAGACTGGGAGACCCAGTACTTC	CASNREGEDWETQYF
-	once	TRBV6-1	TRBJ1-5	TGTGCCAGCAGCCGAACAGGGAGCAATCAGCCCCAGCATTTT	CASSRTGSNQPQHF
-	-	TRBV19	TRBJ1-1	TGTGCCAGTAGTATGGGGGGTAGGCAGATGAACACTGAAGCTTTCTTT	CASSMGGRQMNTEAFF
TRBD2	-	TRBV11-2	TRBJ2-1	TGTGCCAGCAGCTCACCAGCCTGGACTAGCTCCTACAATGAGCAGTTCTTC	CASSSPAWTSSYNEQFF
TRBD1	-	TRBV9	TRBJ2-6	TGTGCCAGCAGCTCCCAATGGGGACAGGGCCTCTCTGGGGCCAACGTCCTGACTTTC	CASSSQWGQGLSGANVLTF
TRBD1	-	TRBV5-6	TRBJ1-1	TGTGCCAGCAGCTTGAGACAGGGGGTGAACACTGAAGCTTTCTTT	CASSLRQGVNTEAFF
-	-	TRBV7-3	TRBJ1-1	TGTGCCAGCAGCTTCCAGGGTGGCACTGAAGCTTTCTTT	CASSFQGGTEAFF
-	-	TRBV14	TRBJ2-2	TGTGCCAGCAGCCAAGTAGCCGGGGAGCTGTTTTTT	CASSQVAGELFF
-	-	TRBV10-3	TRBJ2-1	TGTGCCATAAAGGACTGGTCAAGCTCCTACAATGAGCAGTTCTTC	CAIKDWSSSYNEQFF
-	-	TRBV1	TRBJ2-7	TGCACCAGCAGCCGCGGGGACGAGCAGTACTTC	CTSSRGDEQYF
-	-	TRBV10-2	TRBJ2-5	TGCGCCAGCAGTGAGGCGGTGCGGGGGCGAGAGACCCAGTACTTC	CASSEAVRGRETQYF
TRBD2	few	TRBV7-3	TRBJ2-1	TGTGCCAGCAGCTTAACTACGGGACTAGCAATCAATGAGCAGTTCTTC	CASSLTTGLAINEQFF
TRBD2	-	TRBV5-1	TRBJ2-1	TGCGCCAGCAGGCGATCTCTAGCGGGAGTATTGAATGAGCAGTTCTTC	CASRRSLAGVLNEQFF
TRBD1	few	TRBV30	TRBJ2-7	TGTGCCTGGAGCAGGGGGTACGAGCAGTACTTC	CAWSRGYEQYF
TRBD1	-	TRBV27	TRBJ2-1	TGTGCCAGCAGTTGGGACAGATACAATGAGCAGTTCTTC	CASSWDRYNEQFF
TRBD2	-	TRBV19	TRBJ2-1	TGTGCCAGTAGTATGGGGGGGTTCAATGAGCAGTTCTTC	CASSMGGFNEQFF
TRBD1	-	TRBV7-8	TRBJ1-5	TGTGCCAGCAGCTTGGACAGGGGGTTTAGCAATCAGCCCCAGCATTTT	CASSLDRGFSNQPQHF
TRBD2	-	TRBV2	TRBJ2-3	TGTGCCAGCAGTTCCTCGGGTAGCGGGAGTACAGATACGCAGTATTTT	CASSSSGSGSTDTQYF
-	few	TRBV6-5	TRBJ2-7	TGTGCCAGCAGTTACTCGACGTACAGGCCAACCTACGAGCAGTACTTC	CASSYSTYRPTYEQYF
-	-	TRBV11-2	TRBJ1-6	TGTGCCAGCAGCTTAGTTACGGGTACTAATTCACCCCTCCACTTT	CASSLVTGTNSPLHF
TRBD1	few	TRBV2	TRBJ2-2	TGTGCCAGCAGCCGGGACAGCTCGAACACCGGGGAGCTGTTTTTT	CASSRDSSNTGELFF
-	-	TRBV2	TRBJ1-1	TGTGCCAGCAGGGGGCCTAGGTACACTGAAGCTTTCTTT	CASRGPRYTEAFF
TRBD1	-	TRBV6-1	TRBJ2-1	TGTGCCACCCTGAGGGGGGACAGGCGGTTCTTC	CATLRGDRRFF
-	few	TRBV2	TRBJ2-1	TGTGCCACACAGCCCTACAATGAGCAGTTCTTC	CATQPYNEQFF
-	few	TRBV10-2	TRBJ1-3	TGCGCCAGCAGTTTTGATTTAGGGGACACTCGAAACACCATATATTTT	CASSFDLGDTRNTIYF
-	once	TRBV27	TRBJ2-7	TGTGCCAGCAGTTTCGGAGGGGCGGCCTACGAGCAGTACTTC	CASSFGGAAYEQYF